This T cell receptor beta chain was identified in a study of lymphopenia after photon versus proton radiotherapy. The protocol was immunoSEQ multiplex PCR, while the TCRdb copy is restricted to in-frame clones and leaves out a portion. This sample has fewer than 25,000 clones, with approximately 90% found just once. The V and J ends lost 4 bases and 3 bases, in that order; junction bases with no gene match: 6. The CDR3 is 15 residues long. Germline CDR1 and CDR2: SGHNT and YYREEE (reference sequence). General study points: Photon-treated patients lost naive T cells and TCR diversity; proton-treated stayed stable. Oligoclonal CD8+ Temra expansion after nadir drove photon patients' diversity drop.

A word on this clone: What it binds is unknown.

Material: peripheral blood, obtained from a patient treated with proton-based radiotherapy. The V gene is TRBV5-4, the J gene TRBJ1-5; 8 bases match TRBD1. This TCR was recovered from a man at least 80 years old with esophageal cancer. The CDR3 sequence is CASSLGTGPNQPQHF. The CDR3 DNA reads as TGTGCCAGCAGCCTCGGGACAGGCCCCAATCAGCCCCAGCATTTT.